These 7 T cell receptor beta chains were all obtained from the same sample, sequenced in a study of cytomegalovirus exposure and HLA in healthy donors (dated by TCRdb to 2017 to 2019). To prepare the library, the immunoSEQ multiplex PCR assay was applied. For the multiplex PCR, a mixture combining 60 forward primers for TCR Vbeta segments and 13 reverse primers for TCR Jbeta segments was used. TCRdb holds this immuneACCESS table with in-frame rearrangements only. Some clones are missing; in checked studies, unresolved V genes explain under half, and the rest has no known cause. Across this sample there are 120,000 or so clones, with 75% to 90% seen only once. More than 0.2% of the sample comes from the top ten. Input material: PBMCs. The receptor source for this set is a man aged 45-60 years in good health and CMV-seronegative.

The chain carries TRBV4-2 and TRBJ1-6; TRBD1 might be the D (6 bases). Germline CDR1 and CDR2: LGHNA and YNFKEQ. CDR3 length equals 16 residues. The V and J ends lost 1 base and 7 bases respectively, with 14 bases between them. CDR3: CASSQGGSRGNSPLHF. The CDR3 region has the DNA TGTGCCAGCAGCCAAGGGGGTAGCAGGGGAAATTCACCCCTCCACTTT.

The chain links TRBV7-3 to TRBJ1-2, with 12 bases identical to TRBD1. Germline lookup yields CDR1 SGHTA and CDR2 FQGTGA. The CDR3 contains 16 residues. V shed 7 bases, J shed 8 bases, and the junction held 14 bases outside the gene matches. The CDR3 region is CASTSTPGTGGAGYTF. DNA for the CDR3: TGTGCCAGCACCTCAACCCCGGGGACAGGGGGCGCCGGCTACACCTTC.

CDR3 bases: TGCAGCGTTGGGGAGAGGCGGGAGTTCGGATACGAGCAGTACTTC. It codes for CSVGERREFGYEQYF. This chain connects TRBV29-1 to TRBJ2-7; TRBD2 matches at 7 bases. This CDR3 spans 15 amino acids. Germline V CDR1 and CDR2: SQVTM, ANQGSEA. The trim removed 4 bases at V and 4 bases at J, leaving 13 bases unmatched.

The CDR3 DNA follows: TGTGCCAGCAGCGTAGCTACGTGGGGAGACCAGTACTTC. It translates to CASSVATWGDQYF. The chain links TRBV9 to TRBJ2-5; D may be TRBD2 (5 bases). V lost 0 bases and J lost 10, with 13 bases in between. CDR1 is SGDLS, CDR2 YYNGEE, per germline. This CDR3 is 13 amino acids long.

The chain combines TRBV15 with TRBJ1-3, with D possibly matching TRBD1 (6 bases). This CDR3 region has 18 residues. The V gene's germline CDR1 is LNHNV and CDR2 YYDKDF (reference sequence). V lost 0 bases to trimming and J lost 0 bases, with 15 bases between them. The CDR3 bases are TGTGCCACCAGCAGAGATCAGCAGGGGCCCCTCTCTGGAAACACCATATATTTT. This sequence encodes CATSRDQQGPLSGNTIYF.

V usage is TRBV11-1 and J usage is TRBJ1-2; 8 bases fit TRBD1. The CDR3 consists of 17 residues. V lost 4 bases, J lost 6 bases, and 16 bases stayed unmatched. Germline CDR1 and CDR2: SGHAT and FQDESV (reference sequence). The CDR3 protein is CASSSNDRGRFSDGYTF. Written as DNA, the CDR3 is TGTGCCAGCAGCTCCAATGACAGGGGACGTTTTTCGGATGGCTACACCTTC. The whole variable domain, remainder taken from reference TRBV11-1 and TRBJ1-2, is EAEVAQSPRYKITEKSQAVAFWCDPISGHATLYWYRQILGQGPELLVQFQDESVVDDSQLPKDRFSAERLKGVDSTLKIQPAELGDSAMYLCASSSNDRGRFSDGYTFGSGTRLTVV.

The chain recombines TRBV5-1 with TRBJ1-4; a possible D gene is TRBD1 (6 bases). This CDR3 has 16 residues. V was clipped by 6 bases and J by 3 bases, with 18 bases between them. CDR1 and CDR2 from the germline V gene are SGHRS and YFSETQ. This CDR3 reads CASTWTAFAANEKLFF. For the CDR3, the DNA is TGCGCCAGCACCTGGACAGCCTTCGCGGCTAATGAAAAACTGTTTTTT.